The rows below give T cell receptor beta chains drawn from one sample of a study of T cells in Graves' hyperthyroidism and ophthalmopathy. TCRdb redid the calling of the multiplex PCR reads with MiXCR, one entry per CDR3 protein. This table holds 300,000 to 500,000 distinct CDR3 sequences, 14% to 15% found once. Sequenced material: blood. The receptors shown here come from a woman in her 30s with Graves' hyperthyroidism. Both conserved end residues are part of each CDR3. D genes are given only for firm matches. Clone size is shown for a subset of rows, as once, few, many or a class of expanded clone.

cdr3_length,v_call,j_call,clone_size,d_call,cdr3_aa,cdr3_nt
12,TRBV20-1,TRBJ1-1,-,-,CSARDVGPGAFF,TGCAGTGCTAGAGATGTGGGGCCCGGGGCTTTCTTT
16,TRBV27,TRBJ2-7,few,TRBD2,CASSSHKLSGGYEQYF,TGTGCCAGCAGTTCCCATAAACTAAGCGGGGGTTACGAGCAGTACTTC
12,TRBV18,TRBJ1-4,many,-,CASSPAAEKLFF,TGTGCCAGCTCCCCGGCCGCTGAAAAACTGTTTTTT
17,TRBV11-2,TRBJ1-3,many,TRBD1,CASSSTPGQLSGNTIYF,TGTGCCAGCAGCTCAACCCCGGGACAGCTATCTGGAAACACCATATATTTT
14,TRBV20-1,TRBJ2-5,-,-,CSAPSGAVGETQYF,TGCAGTGCGCCGTCAGGGGCGGTGGGGGAGACCCAGTACTTC
16,TRBV6-2/TRBV6-3,TRBJ2-3,-,-,CASSSHTGILTDTQYF,TGTGCCAGCAGTTCCCACACAGGGATCCTCACAGATACGCAGTATTTT
17,TRBV12-3/TRBV12-4,TRBJ1-4,many,TRBD1,CASRTGGSGATNEKLFF,TGTGCCAGCAGGACAGGGGGCAGTGGCGCAACTAATGAAAAACTGTTTTTT
16,TRBV20-1,TRBJ2-1,many,TRBD2,CSARLAGGPRGNEQFF,TGCAGTGCCCGACTAGCGGGAGGGCCCCGAGGGAATGAGCAGTTCTTC
13,TRBV29-1,TRBJ2-7,many,TRBD2,CSVLVAGAYEQYF,TGCAGCGTCCTGGTAGCGGGGGCCTACGAGCAGTACTTC
15,TRBV6-5,TRBJ2-1,many,TRBD2,CASSYSMSSGAEQFF,TGTGCCAGCAGTTACTCGATGTCTAGCGGGGCTGAGCAGTTCTTC
17,TRBV28,TRBJ2-5,many,-,CASKKPRWKPFQETQYF,TGTGCCAGCAAGAAGCCCCGTTGGAAACCGTTCCAAGAGACCCAGTACTTC
17,TRBV6-2/TRBV6-3,TRBJ2-3,many,-,CASSYDVGRTLTDTQYF,TGTGCCAGCAGTTACGATGTCGGTCGGACCCTCACAGATACGCAGTATTTT
15,TRBV2,TRBJ2-1,many,TRBD2,CASKISAGGPYEQFF,TGTGCCAGCAAAATCTCAGCGGGAGGGCCGTATGAGCAGTTCTTC
12,TRBV29-1,TRBJ2-1,-,-,CSVTGTNSEQFF,TGCAGCGTTACCGGGACGAACAGTGAGCAGTTCTTC
13,TRBV5-1,TRBJ2-1,many,-,CASSLSGANEQFF,TGCGCCAGCAGCTTATCAGGGGCCAATGAGCAGTTCTTC
14,TRBV27,TRBJ2-2,-,-,CASSLSDLRGELFF,TGTGCCAGCAGTTTATCTGACCTGCGCGGGGAGCTGTTTTTT
17,TRBV5-1,TRBJ2-5,-,TRBD2,CASSLAGSSGSGETQYF,TGCGCCAGCAGCTTGGCCGGGTCTAGCGGGAGCGGAGAGACCCAGTACTTC
12,TRBV7-9,TRBJ1-2,few,-,CASSLDWYGYTF,TGTGCCAGCAGCTTAGACTGGTATGGCTACACCTTC
16,TRBV3-1,TRBJ2-7,many,-,CASSQGSLPGAYEQYF,TGTGCCAGCAGCCAAGGAAGCCTCCCAGGGGCCTACGAGCAGTACTTC
14,TRBV2,TRBJ2-5,few,-,CASRELMGKETQYF,TGTGCCAGCAGGGAACTTATGGGAAAAGAGACCCAGTACTTC
15,TRBV2,TRBJ1-4,many,TRBD1,CASSVQGGFGEKLFF,TGTGCCAGCAGTGTTCAAGGGGGCTTTGGGGAAAAACTGTTTTTT
16,TRBV24-1,TRBJ2-3,many,TRBD1,CATSDLGTGSTDTQYF,TGTGCCACCAGTGATTTGGGGACAGGAAGCACAGATACGCAGTATTTT